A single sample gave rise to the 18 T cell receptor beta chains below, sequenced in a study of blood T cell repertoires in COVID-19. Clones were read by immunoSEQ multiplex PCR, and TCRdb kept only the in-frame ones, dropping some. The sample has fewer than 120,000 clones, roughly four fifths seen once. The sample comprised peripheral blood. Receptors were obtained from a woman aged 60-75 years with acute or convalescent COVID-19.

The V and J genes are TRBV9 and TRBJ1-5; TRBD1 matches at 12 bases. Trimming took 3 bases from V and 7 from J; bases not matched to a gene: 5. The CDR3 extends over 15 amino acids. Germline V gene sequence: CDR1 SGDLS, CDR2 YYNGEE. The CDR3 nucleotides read TGTGCCAGCAGCGGGCCCGGGACAGGGGGCCAGCCCCAGCATTTT. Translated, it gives CASSGPGTGGQPQHF.

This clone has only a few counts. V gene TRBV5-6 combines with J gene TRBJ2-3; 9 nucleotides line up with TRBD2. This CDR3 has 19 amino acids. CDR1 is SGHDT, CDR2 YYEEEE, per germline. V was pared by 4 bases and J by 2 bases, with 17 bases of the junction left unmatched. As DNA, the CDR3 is TGTGCCAGCAGCGGGGGGTCAGGTGCTAGCGGGGTCACCACAGATACGCAGTATTTT. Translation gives CASSGGSGASGVTTDTQYF.

CDR3 bases: TGTGCCAGCAGCTCAGGGGGACTAGCGGGGAACAATGAGCAGTTCTTC. It encodes CASSSGGLAGNNEQFF. The chain is built from TRBV7-8 and TRBJ2-1; the match to TRBD2 covers 13 bases. The CDR3 spans 16 residues. Losses at the gene ends were 4 bases for V and 5 bases for J; bases not matched to a gene: 5. From germline, CDR1 is SGHVS and CDR2 FQNEAQ.

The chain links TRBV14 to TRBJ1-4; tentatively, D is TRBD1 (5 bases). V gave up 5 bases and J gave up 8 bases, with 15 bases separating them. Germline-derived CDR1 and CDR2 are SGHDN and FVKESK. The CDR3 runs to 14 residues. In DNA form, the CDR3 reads TGTGCCAGCAGCGCGGGGGTATGGGGCGAAAAACTGTTTTTT. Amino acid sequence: CASSAGVWGEKLFF. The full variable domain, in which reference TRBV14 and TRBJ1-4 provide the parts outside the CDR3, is EAGVTQFPSHSVIEKGQTVTLRCDPISGHDNLYWYRRVMGKEIKFLLHFVKESKQDESGMPNNRFLAERTGGTYSTLKVQPAELEDSGVYFCASSAGVWGEKLFFGSGTQLSVL.

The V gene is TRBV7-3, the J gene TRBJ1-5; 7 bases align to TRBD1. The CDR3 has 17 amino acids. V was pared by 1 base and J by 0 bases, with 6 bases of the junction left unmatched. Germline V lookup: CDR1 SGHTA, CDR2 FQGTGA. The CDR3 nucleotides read TGTGCCAGCAGCTTAAGGGACAGATCTTATAGCAATCAGCCCCAGCATTTT. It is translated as CASSLRDRSYSNQPQHF.

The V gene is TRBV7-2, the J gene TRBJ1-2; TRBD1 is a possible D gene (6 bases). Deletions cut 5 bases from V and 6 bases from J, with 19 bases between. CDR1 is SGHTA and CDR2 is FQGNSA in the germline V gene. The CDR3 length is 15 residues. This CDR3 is CASSPRPFRGDGYTF. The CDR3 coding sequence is TGTGCCAGCAGCCCCAGACCGTTCAGGGGCGATGGCTACACCTTC.

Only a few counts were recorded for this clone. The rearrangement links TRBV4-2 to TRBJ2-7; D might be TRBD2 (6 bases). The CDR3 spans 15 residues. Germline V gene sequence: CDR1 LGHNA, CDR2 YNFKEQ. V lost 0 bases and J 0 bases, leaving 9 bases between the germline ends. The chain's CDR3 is CASSQDWGVSYEQYF. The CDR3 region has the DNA TGTGCCAGCAGCCAAGATTGGGGGGTCTCCTACGAGCAGTACTTC.

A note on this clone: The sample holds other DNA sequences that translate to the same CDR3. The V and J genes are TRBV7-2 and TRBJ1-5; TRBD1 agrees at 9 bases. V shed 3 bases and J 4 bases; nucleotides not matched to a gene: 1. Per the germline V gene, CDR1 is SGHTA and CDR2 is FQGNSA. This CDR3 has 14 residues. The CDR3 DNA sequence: TGTGCCAGCAGCTTGGACAGGGGAAATCAGCCCCAGCATTTT. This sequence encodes CASSLDRGNQPQHF. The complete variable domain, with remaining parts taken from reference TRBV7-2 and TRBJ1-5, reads GAGVSQSPSNKVTEKGKDVELRCDPISGHTALYWYRQSLGQGLEFLIYFQGNSAPDKSGLPSDRFSAERTGGSVSTLTIQRTQQEDSAVYLCASSLDRGNQPQHFGDGTRLSIL.

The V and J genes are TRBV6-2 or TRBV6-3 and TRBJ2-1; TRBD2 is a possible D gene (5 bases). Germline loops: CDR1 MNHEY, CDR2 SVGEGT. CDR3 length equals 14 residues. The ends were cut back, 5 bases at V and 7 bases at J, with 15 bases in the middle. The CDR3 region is CASSPRRGLNEQFF. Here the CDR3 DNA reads TGTGCCAGCAGTCCCCGCCGGGGATTGAATGAGCAGTTCTTC.

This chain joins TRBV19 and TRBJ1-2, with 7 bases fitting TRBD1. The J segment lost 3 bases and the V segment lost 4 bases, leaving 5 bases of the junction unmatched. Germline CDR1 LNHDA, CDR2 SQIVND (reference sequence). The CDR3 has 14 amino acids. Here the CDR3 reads CASSKRGQDYGYTF. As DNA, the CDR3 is TGTGCCAGTAGTAAGAGGGGGCAGGACTATGGCTACACCTTC.

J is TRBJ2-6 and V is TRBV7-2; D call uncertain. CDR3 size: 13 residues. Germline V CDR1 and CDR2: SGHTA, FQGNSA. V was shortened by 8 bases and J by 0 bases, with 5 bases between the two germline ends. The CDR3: CASRDSGANVLTF. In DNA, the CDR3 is TGTGCCAGCCGAGACTCTGGGGCCAACGTCCTGACTTTC.

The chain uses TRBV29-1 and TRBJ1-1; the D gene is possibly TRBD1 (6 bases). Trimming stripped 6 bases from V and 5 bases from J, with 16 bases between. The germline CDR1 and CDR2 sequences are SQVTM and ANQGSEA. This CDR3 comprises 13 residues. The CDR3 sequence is CSVARQDTTEAFF. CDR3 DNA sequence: TGCAGCGTCGCCAGACAGGATACAACTGAAGCTTTCTTT.

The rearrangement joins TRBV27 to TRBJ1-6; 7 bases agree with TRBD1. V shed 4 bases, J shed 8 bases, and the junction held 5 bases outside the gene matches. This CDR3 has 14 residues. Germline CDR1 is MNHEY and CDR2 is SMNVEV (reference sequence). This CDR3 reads CASSSTGLDSPLHF. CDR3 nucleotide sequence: TGTGCCAGCAGTTCGACAGGGCTCGATTCACCCCTCCACTTT.

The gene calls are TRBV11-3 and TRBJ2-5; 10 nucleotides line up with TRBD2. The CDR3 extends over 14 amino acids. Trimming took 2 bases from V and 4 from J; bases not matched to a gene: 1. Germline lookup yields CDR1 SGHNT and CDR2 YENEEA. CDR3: CASSLRLAGETQYF. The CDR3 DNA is TGTGCCAGCAGCTTACGACTAGCGGGAGAGACCCAGTACTTC.

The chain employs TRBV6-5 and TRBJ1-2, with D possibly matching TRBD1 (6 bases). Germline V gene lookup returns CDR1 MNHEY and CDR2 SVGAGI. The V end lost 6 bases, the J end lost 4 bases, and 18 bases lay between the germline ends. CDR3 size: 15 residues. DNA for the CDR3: TGTGCCAGCAGGGGGGAGAAGGACAGCTTCTATGGCTACACCTTC. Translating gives CASRGEKDSFYGYTF.

CDR3 residues: CASSRSVTGGTGELFF. The CDR3 region has the DNA TGCGCCAGCAGTCGTTCCGTGACAGGAGGCACCGGGGAGCTGTTTTTT. V usage is TRBV23-1 and J usage is TRBJ2-2; D possibly corresponds to TRBD1 (6 bases). TRBV23-1 is an ORF for which the function is uncertain. The CDR3 consists of 16 residues. V was pared by 4 bases and J by 4 bases, with 16 bases between.

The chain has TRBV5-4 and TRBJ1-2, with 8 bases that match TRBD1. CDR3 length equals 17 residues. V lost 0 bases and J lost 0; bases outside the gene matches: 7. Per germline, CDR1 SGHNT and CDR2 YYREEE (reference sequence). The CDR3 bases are TGTGCCAGCAGCTTGGTGCCCCGGACAGGGACTAACTATGGCTACACCTTC. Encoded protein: CASSLVPRTGTNYGYTF.

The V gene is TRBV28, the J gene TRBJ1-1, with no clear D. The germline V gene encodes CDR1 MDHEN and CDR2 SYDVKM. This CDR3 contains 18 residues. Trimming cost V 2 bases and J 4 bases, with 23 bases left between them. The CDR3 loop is CASSLVAPRGPRGTEAFF. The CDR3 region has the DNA TGTGCCAGCAGTTTAGTTGCCCCGCGAGGGCCGCGAGGCACTGAAGCTTTCTTT.